Described below is a single TCR beta chain sequence and its context. Its cognate antigen is unknown. This sample is drawn from a study of identical twins. Using its own MiXCR run on the 5' RACE reads, TCRdb lists one record per CDR3 protein. The sample lists about 520,000 distinct CDR3 sequences, 22% seen once, with around 1% in the top ten. Germline CDR1 is LNHNV and CDR2 is YYDKDF (reference sequence). The ends were cut back, 1 base at V and 0 bases at J, with 9 bases in the middle. This CDR3 region has 16 residues. Overall study results and limits: It was out-of-frame TCR alpha sharing in monozygotic twins that models underestimated. Cord blood's abundant beta clonotypes had fewer insertions, unlike memory repertoires.

These data were also reused for a study on T cells expressing NK-cell markers.

This receptor was obtained from a woman under 30 in good health. This rearrangement joins TRBV15 to TRBJ1-4, with D unclear. Sequencing was carried out using CD4+ T cells sorted from blood. The CDR3 DNA reads as TGTGCCACCAGCAGAGGCAGTTTTCCAACTAATGAAAAACTGTTTTTT. Residues: CATSRGSFPTNEKLFF.